The T cell receptor beta chain described here comes from a study of T cells after somatic rescue of genetic block. J gave up 0 bases and V 6 bases, and 5 bases lay outside the gene matches. CDR1 and CDR2 from the germline V gene are MNHNY and SVGAGI (reference sequence). The CDR3 spans 15 residues. Measured with immunoSEQ multiplex PCR; TCRdb has only the in-frame clones, and not every one. The sample lists about 67,000 clones, about 92% seen once, with less than 3.5% in the top ten. The chain carries TRBV6-6 and TRBJ2-7; 10 bases fit TRBD1. The receptor was isolated from a man aged 35 to 55. Specimen: peripheral blood mononuclear cells (PBMCs). Written as DNA, the CDR3 is TGTGCCAGCAGGACCGGGACAGGGGCCTCCTACGAGCAGTACTTC. Translating gives CASRTGTGASYEQYF.